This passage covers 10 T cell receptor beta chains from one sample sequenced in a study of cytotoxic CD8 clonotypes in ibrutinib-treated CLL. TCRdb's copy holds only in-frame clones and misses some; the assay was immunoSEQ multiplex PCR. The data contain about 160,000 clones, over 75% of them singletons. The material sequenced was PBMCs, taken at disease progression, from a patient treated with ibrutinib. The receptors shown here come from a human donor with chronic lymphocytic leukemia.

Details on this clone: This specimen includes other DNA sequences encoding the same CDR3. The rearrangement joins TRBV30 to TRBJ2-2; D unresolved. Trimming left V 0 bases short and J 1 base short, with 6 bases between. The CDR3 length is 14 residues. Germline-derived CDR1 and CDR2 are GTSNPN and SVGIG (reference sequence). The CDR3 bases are TGTGCCTGGAGTGTACGACAGAACACCGGGGAGCTGTTTTTT. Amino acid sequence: CAWSVRQNTGELFF.

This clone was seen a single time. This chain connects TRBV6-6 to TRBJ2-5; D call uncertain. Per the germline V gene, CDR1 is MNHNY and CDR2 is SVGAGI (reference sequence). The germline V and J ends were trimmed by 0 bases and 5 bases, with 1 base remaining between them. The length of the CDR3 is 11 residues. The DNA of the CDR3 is TGTGCCAGCAGTTACTCGGAGACCCAGTACTTC. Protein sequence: CASSYSETQYF.

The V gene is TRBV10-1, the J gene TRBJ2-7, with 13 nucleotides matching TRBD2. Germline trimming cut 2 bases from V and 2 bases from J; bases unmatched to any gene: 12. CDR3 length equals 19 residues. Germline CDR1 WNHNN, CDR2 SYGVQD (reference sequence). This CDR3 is CASSEPSGTSGKGPYEQYF. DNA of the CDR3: TGCGCCAGCAGTGAGCCTAGTGGGACTAGCGGGAAAGGACCCTACGAGCAGTACTTC.

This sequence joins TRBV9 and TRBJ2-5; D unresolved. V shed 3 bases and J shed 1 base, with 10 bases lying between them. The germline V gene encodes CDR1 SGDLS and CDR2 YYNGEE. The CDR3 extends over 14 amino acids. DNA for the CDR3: TGTGCCAGCAGCGACGAGTACAGCCAAGAGACCCAGTACTTC. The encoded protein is CASSDEYSQETQYF.

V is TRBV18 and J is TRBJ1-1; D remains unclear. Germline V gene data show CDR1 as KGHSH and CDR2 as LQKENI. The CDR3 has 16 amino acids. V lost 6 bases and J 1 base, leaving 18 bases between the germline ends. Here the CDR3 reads CASSPEILSGNTEAFF. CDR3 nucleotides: TGTGCCAGCTCCCCAGAAATATTATCGGGGAACACTGAAGCTTTCTTT.

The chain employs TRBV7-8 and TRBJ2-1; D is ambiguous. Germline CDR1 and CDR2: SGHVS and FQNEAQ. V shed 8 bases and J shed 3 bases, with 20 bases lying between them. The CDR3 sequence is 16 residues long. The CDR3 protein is CASAVRLGSDYNEQFF. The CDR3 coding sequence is TGTGCCAGCGCTGTTAGGCTAGGCTCGGACTACAATGAGCAGTTCTTC.

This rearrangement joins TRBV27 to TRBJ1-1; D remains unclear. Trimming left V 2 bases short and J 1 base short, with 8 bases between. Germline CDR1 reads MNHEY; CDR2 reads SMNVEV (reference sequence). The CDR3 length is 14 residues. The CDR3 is CASSLIKGNTEAFF. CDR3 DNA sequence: TGTGCCAGCAGTTTAATAAAGGGGAACACTGAAGCTTTCTTT.

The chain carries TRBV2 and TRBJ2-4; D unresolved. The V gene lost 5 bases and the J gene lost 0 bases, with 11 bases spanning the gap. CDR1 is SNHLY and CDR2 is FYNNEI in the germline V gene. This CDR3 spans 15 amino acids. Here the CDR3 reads CASSPTELAKNIQYF. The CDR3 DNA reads TGTGCCAGCAGTCCCACAGAGTTAGCCAAAAACATTCAGTACTTC.

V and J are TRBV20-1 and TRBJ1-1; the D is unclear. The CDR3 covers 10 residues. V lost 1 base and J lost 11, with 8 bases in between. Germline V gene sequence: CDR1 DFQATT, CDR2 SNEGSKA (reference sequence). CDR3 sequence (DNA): TGCAGTGCTAGAGGTACCCCGGCTTTCTTT. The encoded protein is CSARGTPAFF.

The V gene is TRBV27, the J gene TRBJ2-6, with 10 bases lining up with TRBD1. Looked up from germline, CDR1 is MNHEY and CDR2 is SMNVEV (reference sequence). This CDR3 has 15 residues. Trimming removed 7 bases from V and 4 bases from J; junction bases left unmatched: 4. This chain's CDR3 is CASTRQGAGANVLTF. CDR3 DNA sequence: TGTGCCAGCACCAGACAGGGGGCAGGGGCCAACGTCCTGACTTTC.